The clone carrying this TCR beta chain was observed a few times. This sample is part of a study of cytomegalovirus exposure and HLA in healthy donors. The CDR3 loop spans 12 amino acids. The germline V gene encodes CDR1 SGHTA and CDR2 FQGNSA. Trimming cost V 5 bases and J 9 bases, with 13 bases left between them. PCR used 60 Vbeta primers and 13 Jbeta primers. The table came from immunoSEQ multiplex PCR; TCRdb's copy has only in-frame clones and leaves some out. The sample records about 170,000 clones, over 75% being singletons. The specimen sequenced was PBMCs. The sequence was collected from a woman in her forties or fifties in good health and CMV-seropositive. The V call is TRBV7-2, the J call TRBJ1-2, with D perhaps TRBD1 (6 bases). The CDR3 sequence: CASSAYRVSYTF. The CDR3 nucleotides are TGTGCCAGCAGCGCCTACAGGGTGAGCTACACCTTC.